This TCR beta chain was identified in a study of Ad26.COV2.S vaccination and SARS-CoV-2 variants (dated by TCRdb to the early 2020s). Turning to the overall study: Donors in the vaccine arm were drawn from COV1001, a phase I-IIa trial of Ad26.COV2.S in healthy adults that was multicentre, randomized, double-blind and placebo-controlled. Ad26.COV2.S was given intramuscularly at 5x10^10 or 1x10^11 viral particles, as a single shot or as two shots 56 days apart. TCRbeta repertoire sequencing was used to assess the specificity and breadth of SARS-CoV-2-reactive T cell receptors after Ad26.COV2.S vaccination. A total of approximately 30 samples were included in the TCR-sequenced set, comprising around 20 Ad26.COV2.S vaccine recipients, 5 placebo recipients and 8 SARS-CoV-2 convalescent individuals. Participants in the trial were split at random into five groups of five each, receiving low-dose or high-dose Ad26.COV2.S once or twice, or else placebo on both occasions. Investigators remained blinded to trial group allocation during experiments and outcome assessment.

The immunoSEQ Assay was the method used to sequence TCRbeta CDR3 regions. After extraction, genomic DNA underwent amplification by bias-controlled multiplex PCR, followed by high-throughput sequencing. In the original analysis: To quantify the absolute abundance of every unique TCRbeta CDR3 region, sequences were collapsed and filtered. T cell fraction was estimated by normalizing TCRbeta template counts to usable DNA, which was measured by amplifying reference genes present in all nucleated cells. Repertoire TCRs were annotated as SARS-CoV-2-specific by exact matching of V gene, CDR3 amino acid sequence and J gene to a known reactive TCR set. The reference SARS-CoV-2 TCR set was derived from MIRA and filtered for enrichment in COVID-19-positive ImmuneCODE repertoires, a step that removed public or cross-reactive TCRs. Using the MIRA antigens, annotated TCRs were further analysed by specific ORF or by position within an ORF. Breadth was defined as annotated unique rearrangements over total unique productive rearrangements; depth was the summed frequency of those rearrangements. Group comparisons of TCR breadth used two-sided Wilcoxon rank-sum tests. What TCRdb holds here is the immuneACCESS table cut down to in-frame rearrangements. Part of the clones is not present; checked against another copy, under half of the missing clones reflect an unresolved V gene, and the others are unexplained. V and J calls and clone size are those listed in that table; D and trimming were worked out from the DNA. The sample table records over 400,000 clones; about nine tenths of these occur just once. Together, the top ten hold 1.5% to 2% of the sample.

CDR1 and CDR2 were assigned from the germline V gene (reference sequence) as SGHKS and YYEKEE. V is clipped by 0 bases and J by 5 bases, and the sequence between their germline boundaries is 11 bases long. From its cysteine to its phenylalanine, the CDR3 spans 14 amino acids. CDR3 DNA only is kept here, 42 bases in frame from base 1. Explained via the paper, the treatment or condition label denotes: some 20 received Ad26.COV2.S at low or high dose, single or two shots; about 5 received placebo; per-sample allocation not given. Repertoires of vaccine and placebo recipients were sequenced from samples collected on day 63 after the first injection. In Cohort 1b, around 25 adults aged 18-55 years were enrolled at a single site in Boston, USA, between 29 July and 7 August 2020. Ad26.COV2.S consisted of a replication-incompetent adenovirus type 26 vector by which a prefusion-stabilized SARS-CoV-2 spike protein from the original Wuhan strain was expressed.

Overall study results and their limits: After vaccination, substantial breadth of spike-specific CD8+ and CD4+ T cell responses was reported. Comparing responses between vaccine doses or regimens was not something the study was powered to do. Ad26.COV2.S recipients had higher spike-specific TCR breadth than placebo recipients (P = 0.0014). It was noted by the authors that total T cell responses may have been underestimated by the TCR breadth and depth analyses. Comparable non-spike TCR breadth was observed between vaccine and placebo recipients, consistent with only spike being contained in the vaccine.

To note about this clone: The target of this receptor is not known. The record has no base qualities; no much larger clone is one base away.

The V gene is TRBV5-5 and the J gene is TRBJ1-2; a weak D assignment points to TRBD1 (5 bases agree). Sequencing was performed on peripheral blood, taken in a trial of Ad26.COV2.S vaccine versus placebo. This sequence originates from a person between 18 and 65 years old who received the Ad26.COV2.S COVID-19 vaccine or a placebo. At the DNA level, the sequence is TGTGCCAGCAGCTTGGTCCCAGGGTTGTATGGCTACACCTTC. It encodes CASSLVPGLYGYTF.